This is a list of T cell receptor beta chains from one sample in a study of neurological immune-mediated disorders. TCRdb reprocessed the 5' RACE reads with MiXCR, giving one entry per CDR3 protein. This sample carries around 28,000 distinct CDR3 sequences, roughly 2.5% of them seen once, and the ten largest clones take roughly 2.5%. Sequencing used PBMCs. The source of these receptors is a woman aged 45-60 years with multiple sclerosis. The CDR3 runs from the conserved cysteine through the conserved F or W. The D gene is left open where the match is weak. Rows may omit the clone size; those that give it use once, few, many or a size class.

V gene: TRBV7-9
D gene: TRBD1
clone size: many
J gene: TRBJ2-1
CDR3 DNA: TGTGCCAGCAGCCCCCGGGACAGGTCCTACAATGAGCAGTTCTTC
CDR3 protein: CASSPRDRSYNEQFF

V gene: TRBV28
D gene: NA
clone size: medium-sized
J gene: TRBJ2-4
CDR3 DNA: TGTGCCAGCAGTTTAGAGGGCCCCATAGGAAACATTCAGTACTTC
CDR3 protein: CASSLEGPIGNIQYF

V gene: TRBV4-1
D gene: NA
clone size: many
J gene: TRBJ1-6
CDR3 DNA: TGCGCCAGCAGCCTCGGAGGCGGGTCACCCCTCCACTTT
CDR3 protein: CASSLGGGSPLHF

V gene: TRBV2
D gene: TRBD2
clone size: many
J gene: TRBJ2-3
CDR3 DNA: TGTGCCAGCAGATCTAGCGGGGGGGCCACAGATACGCAGTATTTT
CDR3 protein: CASRSSGGATDTQYF

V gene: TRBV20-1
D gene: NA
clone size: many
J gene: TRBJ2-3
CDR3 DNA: TGCAGTGCTAGGGTCGGGGGCACAGATACGCAGTATTTT
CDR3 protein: CSARVGGTDTQYF

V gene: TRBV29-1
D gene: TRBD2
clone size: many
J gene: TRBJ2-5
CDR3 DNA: TGCAGCGTCGGACTAGCGGGAGGGGGGGAGACCCAGTACTTC
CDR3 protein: CSVGLAGGGETQYF

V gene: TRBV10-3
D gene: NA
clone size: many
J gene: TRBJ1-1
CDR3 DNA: TGTGCCATCAGTCCAGGGACTGAAGCTTTCTTT
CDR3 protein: CAISPGTEAFF

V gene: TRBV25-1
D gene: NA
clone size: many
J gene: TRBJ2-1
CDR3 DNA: TGTGCCAGCAGTGAAGCCCACAGGGATGAGCAGTTCTTC
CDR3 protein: CASSEAHRDEQFF

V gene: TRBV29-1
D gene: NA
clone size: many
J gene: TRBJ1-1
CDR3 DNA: TGCAGCGTTGAACGGACTCTCACTGAAGCTTTCTTT
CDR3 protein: CSVERTLTEAFF

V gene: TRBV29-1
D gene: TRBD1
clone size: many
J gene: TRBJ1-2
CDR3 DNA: TGCAGCGTTGACGGGACAGGGGGTTTTGGCTACACCTTC
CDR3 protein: CSVDGTGGFGYTF

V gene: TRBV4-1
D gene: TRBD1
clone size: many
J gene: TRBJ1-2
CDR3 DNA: TGCGCCAGCAGCCAAGATCAGGGCAGGGGGAATCGCGGCTACACCTTC
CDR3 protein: CASSQDQGRGNRGYTF

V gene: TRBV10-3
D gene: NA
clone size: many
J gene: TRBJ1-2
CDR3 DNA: TGTGCCATCAGTGGGACGGGAGTGTATGGCTACACCTTC
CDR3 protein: CAISGTGVYGYTF

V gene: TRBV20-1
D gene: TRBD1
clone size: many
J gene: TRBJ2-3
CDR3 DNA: TGCAGTGCCCCGGGACAGCCCCGCACAGATACGCAGTATTTT
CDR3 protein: CSAPGQPRTDTQYF

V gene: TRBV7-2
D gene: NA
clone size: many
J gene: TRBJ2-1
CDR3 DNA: TGTGCCAGCAGCCCCGAACTCCTAGCGAATGAGCAGTTCTTC
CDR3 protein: CASSPELLANEQFF

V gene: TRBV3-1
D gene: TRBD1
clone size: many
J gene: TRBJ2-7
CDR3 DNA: TGTGCCAGCAGCCAAGGGGACAGGGGCTACGAGCAGTACTTC
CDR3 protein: CASSQGDRGYEQYF

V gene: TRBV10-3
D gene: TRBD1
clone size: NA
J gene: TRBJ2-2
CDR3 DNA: TGTGCCATCAGTGGGGACGGGACAGAGGGAACCGGGGAGCTGTTTTTT
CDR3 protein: CAISGDGTEGTGELFF

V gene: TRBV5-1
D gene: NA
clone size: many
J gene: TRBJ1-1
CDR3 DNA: TGCGCCAGCAGCTTGGGGGCAGGAATGGACACTGAAGCTTTCTTT
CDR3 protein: CASSLGAGMDTEAFF

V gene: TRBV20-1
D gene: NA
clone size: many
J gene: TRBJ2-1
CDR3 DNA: TGCAGTGCTAGAGTGGGGATAGGGAACAATGAGCAGTTCTTC
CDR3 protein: CSARVGIGNNEQFF